The source of this T cell receptor beta chain is a study of shared clonotypes between healthy human individuals (dated by TCRdb to 2018 to 2021). Notes on the research overall: A couple of women and a few men aged 18 to 49 years were included in the cohort. Each donor's leukapheresis produced roughly between roughly 0.85 and 9 billion PBMCs. For each donor, CD4 naive and CD4 memory were each run on three plates, CD8 naive on two plates, and CD8 memory on one plate. To increase sequencing depth and limit assay-specific biases, TCR repertoire library preparation and sequencing were carried out by different laboratories using diverse techniques. Blood TCR repertoires of about five healthy adults were deeply sequenced to estimate repertoire size and the extent of clonotype sharing between individuals.

Beyond this particular receptor, the publication reports: Higher generation probabilities were observed for clonotypes shared by all four sorted-subset donors than for non-shared clonotypes. Incomplete sequencing was indicated by rarefaction of sorted-subset datasets, despite the large sequencing depth. When several donors were compared, the shared fraction of clonotypes was approximately 5% for naive CD4, more than 3% for naive CD8, 2% to 2.5% for memory CD4, and 0.4% for memory CD8. Pairwise subsampling indicated that sequencing depth was expected to affect the degree of clonotype sharing among donors. Because the study included only a small number of donors, the genetic and exposure-history diversity represented was limited. Naive subsets generally had larger estimated clonotype richness than memory subsets. Sampling was restricted to blood, and TCR repertoires in tissue are likely to differ from TCR repertoires in blood.

CDR3 length: 15 amino acids, cysteine to phenylalanine. The entry retains the CDR3 DNA only, 45 bases that are in frame from base 1. V drops 0 bases and J drops 1 base, leaving 9 bases in between. The germline V gene (reference sequence) supplies CDR1 MNHEY and CDR2 SMNVEV. Using the deep immunoSEQ assay, TCR CDR3 regions were amplified from genomic DNA by multiplex PCR. For each cell subset, the extracted genomic DNA was distributed evenly across all wells of several immunoSEQ 96-well plates, and each plate served as one replicate. Each replicate PCR for sorted subsets received roughly 0.2 ug genomic DNA, equal to some 32,000 T cell genomes. Purified libraries were quantified with a Qubit 3.0 fluorometer, sized on a Bioanalyzer 2100, and re-quantified with the KAPA Library Quantification kit. Each immunoSEQ 96-well plate was sequenced on its own single-read 150-cycle Illumina NextSeq 550 flow cell. The authors' pipeline ran thus. The immunoSEQ output contained only junctional sequences without quality scores, so filtering could not match that applied to full-length reads. To assign V/J genes and CDR3, sequences were annotated against IMGT germline references using PyIR, a Python wrapper for IgBLAST v1.9. Reads were removed for weak V/J assignments (E-value above 1e-6), missing CDR3, stop codons, out-of-frame junctions, or ambiguous translated residues. V3J clonotypes were defined by identical inferred V gene, J gene, and CDR3 amino acid sequence. The percentage overlap between two repertoires was calculated by dividing the number of shared unique clonotypes by the size of the smaller repertoire. Repertoire richness was assessed with RTK rarefaction, the Chao1 estimator, and Recon v2.1 estimates of unobserved clonotypes. Generation probabilities were computed with OLGA for all TCRbeta clonotypes obtained by the gDNA method from a few donors. TCRdb mirrors the immuneACCESS table, restricted to in-frame sequences. Some clones are absent from its copies; in checked studies, under half trace to an unresolved V gene, and the reason for the others is unknown. From that table come the V and J calls and clone size; the DNA was used to work out D and trimming. The table for this sample lists around 1.6 million clones; roughly 98% of them were counted only once. Clones ranked in the top ten supply about 0.45% of the sample.

Concerning this clone: What this receptor recognizes is not known. No clone much larger than this one lies a single base away; base qualities are absent.

Donors were healthy HIV-negative adults with no recently reported acute infections or vaccinations. All donors were Caucasian adults living in Nashville, Tennessee, USA. Magnetic negative selection was used to enrich CD4+ T cells, after which naive cells were positively selected on CD45RA and the negative fraction became the memory subset. Blood was collected by leukapheresis, and PBMCs were isolated by Ficoll-Histopaque density gradient centrifugation and then cryopreserved in liquid nitrogen vapor phase. Analytical flow cytometry was used to check the purity and quantity of every magnetically sorted T cell population. Genomic DNA was isolated from every sorted fraction and measured by UV absorbance on a Nanodrop 2000c.

Sequencing was performed on naive CD4+ T cells sorted from blood. The cell subset or site label, read with the paper, signifies: CD45RA+ positively selected. The TCR sequence derives from a man aged 25 to 45 in good health. In this chain, TRBV27 is recombined with TRBJ1-1; the D segment cannot be called with confidence. For the CDR3, the sequence is CASSLSGGKNTEAFF. Read as DNA, the sequence is TGTGCCAGCAGTTTATCGGGTGGGAAGAACACTGAAGCTTTCTTT.